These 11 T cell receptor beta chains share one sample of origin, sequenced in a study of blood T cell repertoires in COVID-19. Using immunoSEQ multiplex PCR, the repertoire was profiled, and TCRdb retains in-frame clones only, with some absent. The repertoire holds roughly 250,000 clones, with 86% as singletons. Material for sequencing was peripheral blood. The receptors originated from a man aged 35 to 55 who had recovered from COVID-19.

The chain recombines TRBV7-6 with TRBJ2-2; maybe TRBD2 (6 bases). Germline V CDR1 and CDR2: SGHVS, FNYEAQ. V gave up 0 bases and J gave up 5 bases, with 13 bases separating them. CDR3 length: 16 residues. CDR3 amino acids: CASSLATGRRTGELFF. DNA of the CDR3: TGTGCCAGCAGCTTAGCTACCGGGAGAAGGACCGGGGAGCTGTTTTTT.

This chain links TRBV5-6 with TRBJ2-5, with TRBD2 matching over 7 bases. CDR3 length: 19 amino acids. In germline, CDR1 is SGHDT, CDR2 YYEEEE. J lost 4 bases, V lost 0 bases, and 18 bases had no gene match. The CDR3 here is CASSLVVGPEAGVSETQYF. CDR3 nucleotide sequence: TGTGCCAGCAGCTTGGTGGTAGGGCCAGAGGCGGGAGTGTCAGAGACCCAGTACTTC.

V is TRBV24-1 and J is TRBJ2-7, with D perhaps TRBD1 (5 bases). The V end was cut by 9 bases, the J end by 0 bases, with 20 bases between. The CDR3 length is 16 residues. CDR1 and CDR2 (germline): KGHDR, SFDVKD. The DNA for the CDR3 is TGTGCCACCTGTGGACAAACTTGGCCGAGCTCCTACGAGCAGTACTTC. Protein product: CATCGQTWPSSYEQYF.

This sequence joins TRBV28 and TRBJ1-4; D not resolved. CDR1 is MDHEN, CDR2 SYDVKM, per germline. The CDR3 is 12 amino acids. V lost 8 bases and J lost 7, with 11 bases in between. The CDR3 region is CASGELGEKLFF. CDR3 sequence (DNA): TGTGCCAGCGGAGAGTTGGGTGAAAAACTGTTTTTT.

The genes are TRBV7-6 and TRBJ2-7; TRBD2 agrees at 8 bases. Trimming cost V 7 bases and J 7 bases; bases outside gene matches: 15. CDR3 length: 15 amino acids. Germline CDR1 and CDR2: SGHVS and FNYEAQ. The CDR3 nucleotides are TGTGCCAGCAATCACGGGCTGCGGGGGGCTGGAGAGCAGTACTTC. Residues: CASNHGLRGAGEQYF.

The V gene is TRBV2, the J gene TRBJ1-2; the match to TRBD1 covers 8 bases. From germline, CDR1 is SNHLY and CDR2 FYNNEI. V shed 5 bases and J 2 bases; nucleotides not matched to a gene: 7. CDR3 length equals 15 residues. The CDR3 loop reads CASSRDRGSNYGYTF. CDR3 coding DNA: TGTGCCAGCAGTCGCGACAGGGGCAGCAACTATGGCTACACCTTC. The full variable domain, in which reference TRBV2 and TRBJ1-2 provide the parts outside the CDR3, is EPEVTQTPSHQVTQMGQEVILRCVPISNHLYFYWYRQILGQKVEFLVSFYNNEISEKSEIFDDQFSVERPDGSNFTLKIRSTKLEDSAMYFCASSRDRGSNYGYTFGSGTRLTVV.

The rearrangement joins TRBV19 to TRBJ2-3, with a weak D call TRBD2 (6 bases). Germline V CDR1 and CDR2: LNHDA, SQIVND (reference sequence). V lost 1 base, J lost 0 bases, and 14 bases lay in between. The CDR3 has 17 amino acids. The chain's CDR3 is CASSIGSGLRSTDTQYF. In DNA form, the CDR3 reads TGTGCCAGTAGTATAGGATCAGGACTAAGAAGCACAGATACGCAGTATTTT.

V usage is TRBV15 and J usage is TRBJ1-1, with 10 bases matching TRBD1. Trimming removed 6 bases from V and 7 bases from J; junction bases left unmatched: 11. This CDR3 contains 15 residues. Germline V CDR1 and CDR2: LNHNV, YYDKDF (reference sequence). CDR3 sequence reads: CATSRTGGNSGEAFF. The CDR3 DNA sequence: TGTGCCACCAGTAGGACAGGGGGTAATAGTGGTGAAGCTTTCTTT.

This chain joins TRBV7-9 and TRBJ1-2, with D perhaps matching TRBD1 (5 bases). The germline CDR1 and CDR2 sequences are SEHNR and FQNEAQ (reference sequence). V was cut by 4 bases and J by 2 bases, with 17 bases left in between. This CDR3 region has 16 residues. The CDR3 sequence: CASSSAAGWGNYGYTF. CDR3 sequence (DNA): TGTGCCAGCAGCTCCGCAGCAGGCTGGGGCAACTATGGCTACACCTTC. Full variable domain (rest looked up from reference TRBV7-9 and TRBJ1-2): DTGVSQNPRHKITKRGQNVTFRCDPISEHNRLYWYRQTLGQGPEFLTYFQNEAQLEKSRLLSDRFSAERPKGSFSTLEIQRTEQGDSAMYLCASSSAAGWGNYGYTFGSGTRLTVV.

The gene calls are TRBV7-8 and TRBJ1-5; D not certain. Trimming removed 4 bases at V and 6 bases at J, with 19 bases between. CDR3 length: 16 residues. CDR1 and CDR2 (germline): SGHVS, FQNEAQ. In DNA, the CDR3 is TGTGCCAGCAGCTCTTTAGTCGCCGACCGGGTTCAGCCCCAGCATTTT. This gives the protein CASSSLVADRVQPQHF.

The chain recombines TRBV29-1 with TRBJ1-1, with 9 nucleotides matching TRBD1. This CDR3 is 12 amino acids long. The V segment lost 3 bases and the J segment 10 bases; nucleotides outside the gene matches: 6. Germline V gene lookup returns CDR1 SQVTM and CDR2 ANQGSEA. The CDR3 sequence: CSVDTGGVSAFF. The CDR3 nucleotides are TGCAGCGTTGATACAGGGGGCGTCTCAGCTTTCTTT.